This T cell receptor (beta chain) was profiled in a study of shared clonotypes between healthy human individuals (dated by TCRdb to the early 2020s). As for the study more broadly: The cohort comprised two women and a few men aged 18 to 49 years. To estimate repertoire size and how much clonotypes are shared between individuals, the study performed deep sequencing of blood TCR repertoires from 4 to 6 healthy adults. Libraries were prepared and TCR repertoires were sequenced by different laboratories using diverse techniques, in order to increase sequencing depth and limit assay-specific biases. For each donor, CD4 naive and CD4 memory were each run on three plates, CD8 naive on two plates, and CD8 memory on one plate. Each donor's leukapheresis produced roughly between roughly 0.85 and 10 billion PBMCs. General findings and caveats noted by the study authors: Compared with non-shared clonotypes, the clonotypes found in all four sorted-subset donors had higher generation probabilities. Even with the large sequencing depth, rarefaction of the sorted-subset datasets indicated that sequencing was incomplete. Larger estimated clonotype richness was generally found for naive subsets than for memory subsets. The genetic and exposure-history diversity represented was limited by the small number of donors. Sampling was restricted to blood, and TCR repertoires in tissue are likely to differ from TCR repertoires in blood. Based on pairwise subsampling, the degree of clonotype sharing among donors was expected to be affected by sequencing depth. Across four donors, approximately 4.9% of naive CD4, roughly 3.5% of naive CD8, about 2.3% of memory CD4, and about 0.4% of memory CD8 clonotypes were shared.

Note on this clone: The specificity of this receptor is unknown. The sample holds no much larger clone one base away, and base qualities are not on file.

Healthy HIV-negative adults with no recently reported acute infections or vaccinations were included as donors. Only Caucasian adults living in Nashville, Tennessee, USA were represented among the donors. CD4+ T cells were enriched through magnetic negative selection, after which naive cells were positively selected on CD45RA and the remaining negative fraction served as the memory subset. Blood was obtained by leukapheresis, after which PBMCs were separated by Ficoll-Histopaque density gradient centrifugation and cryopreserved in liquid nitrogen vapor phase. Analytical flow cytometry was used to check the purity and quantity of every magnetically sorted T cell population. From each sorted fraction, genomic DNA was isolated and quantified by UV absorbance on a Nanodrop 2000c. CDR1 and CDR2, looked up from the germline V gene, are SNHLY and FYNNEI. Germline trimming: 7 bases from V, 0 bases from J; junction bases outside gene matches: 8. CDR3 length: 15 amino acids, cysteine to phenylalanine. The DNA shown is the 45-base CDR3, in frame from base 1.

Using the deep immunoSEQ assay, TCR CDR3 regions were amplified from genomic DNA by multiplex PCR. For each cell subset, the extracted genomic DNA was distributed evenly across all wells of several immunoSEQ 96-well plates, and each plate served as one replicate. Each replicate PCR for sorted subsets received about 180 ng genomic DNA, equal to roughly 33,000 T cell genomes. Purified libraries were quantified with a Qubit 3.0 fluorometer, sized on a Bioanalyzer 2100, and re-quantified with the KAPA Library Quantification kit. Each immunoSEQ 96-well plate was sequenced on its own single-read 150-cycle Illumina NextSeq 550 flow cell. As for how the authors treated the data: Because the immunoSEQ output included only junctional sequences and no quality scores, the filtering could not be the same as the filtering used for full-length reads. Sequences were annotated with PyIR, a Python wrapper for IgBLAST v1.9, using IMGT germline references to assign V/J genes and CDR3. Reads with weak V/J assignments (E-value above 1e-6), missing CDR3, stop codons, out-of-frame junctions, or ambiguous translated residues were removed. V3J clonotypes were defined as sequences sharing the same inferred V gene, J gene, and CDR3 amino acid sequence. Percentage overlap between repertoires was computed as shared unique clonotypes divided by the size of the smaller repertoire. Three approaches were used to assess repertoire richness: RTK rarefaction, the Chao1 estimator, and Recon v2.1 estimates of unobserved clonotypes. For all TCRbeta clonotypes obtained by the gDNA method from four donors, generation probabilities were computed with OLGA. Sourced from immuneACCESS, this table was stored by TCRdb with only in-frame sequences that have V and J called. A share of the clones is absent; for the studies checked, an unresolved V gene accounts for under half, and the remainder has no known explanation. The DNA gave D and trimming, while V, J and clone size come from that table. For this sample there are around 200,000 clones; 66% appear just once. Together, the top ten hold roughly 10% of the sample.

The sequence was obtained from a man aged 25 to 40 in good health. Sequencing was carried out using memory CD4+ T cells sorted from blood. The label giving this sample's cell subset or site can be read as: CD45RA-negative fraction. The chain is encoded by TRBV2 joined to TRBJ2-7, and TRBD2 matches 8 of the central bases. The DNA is TGTGCCAGCACTGGGCTAGCGGGCTTCTCCTACGAGCAGTACTTC. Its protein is CASTGLAGFSYEQYF. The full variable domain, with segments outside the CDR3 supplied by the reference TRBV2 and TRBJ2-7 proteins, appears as EPEVTQTPSHQVTQMGQEVILRCVPISNHLYFYWYRQILGQKVEFLVSFYNNEISEKSEIFDDQFSVERPDGSNFTLKIRSTKLEDSAMYFCASTGLAGFSYEQYFGPGTRLTVT.